This T cell receptor (beta chain) was recorded in a study of shared clonotypes between healthy human individuals. Overall study context: Each donor's CD8 memory used one plate, CD8 naive two, each CD4 subset three.

This clone was recorded many times. Its matching antigen is unknown. The V end was cut by 6 bases, the J end by 3 bases, with 14 bases between. The CDR3 consists of 14 residues. In germline, CDR1 is SQVTM, CDR2 ANQGSEA. TCRdb keeps only in-frame clones here, not all; method: immunoSEQ multiplex PCR. The data hold around 1 million clones, with 60% to 85% observed a single time. Donors were healthy HIV-negative adults without recent acute infections or vaccinations. The study, taken as a whole, reports: It was observed that about 5% of naive CD4 clonotypes were shared across several donors. Rarefaction revealed incomplete sorted-subset sequencing despite large depth.

Sequencing used memory CD4+ T cells sorted from blood. Stated subset: CD45RA-negative fraction. The genes are TRBV29-1 and TRBJ2-2; the D call may be TRBD1 or TRBD2 (6 bases each). The clonotype originates from a man aged 18 to 30 in good health. CDR3 in amino acids: CSVQKGGDTGELFF. For the CDR3, the DNA is TGCAGCGTCCAAAAGGGGGGAGACACCGGGGAGCTGTTTTTT.